The clone carrying this T cell receptor beta chain was detected a few times. The antigen is not known. This entry belongs to a study of type 1 regulatory T cells. Across the whole study: T-allo10 is a Tr1-enriched, alloantigen-specific CD4 T cell product made in vitro.

CDR1 MNHEY and CDR2 SVGAGI come from the germline V gene. V lost 5 bases to trimming and J lost 4 bases, with 8 bases between them. The CDR3 contains 12 residues. Study-wide points: Type 1 regulatory T cells had a more restricted TCR repertoire than non-type 1 regulatory T cells.

A single record per CDR3 protein comes from TCRdb applying MiXCR to the reads. This table holds roughly 65,000 distinct CDR3 sequences, 45% to 50% found once. The rearrangement joins TRBV6-5 to TRBJ1-2, with D possibly being TRBD1 (6 bases). The TCR sequence derives from a human donor in good health. What was sequenced was cultured non-Tr1 T cells, either the whole culture or a sorted T cell fraction (not recorded which). CDR3 in DNA: TGTGCCAGCAGTACACAGGGCTATGGCTACACCTTC. This sequence encodes CASSTQGYGYTF.